This T cell receptor (beta chain) is from a study of blood T cell repertoires in COVID-19. Study-level background: PBMCs, B-cell-depleted T cells, or T cells were the source of the cDNA or gDNA that made up the material.

As handled by the study authors: From reference gene primer amplification, estimates of nucleated cell counts were derived. Only in-frame clones appear in the TCRdb table, and some are missing; sequencing was by immunoSEQ multiplex PCR. V and J calls and clone size are as listed in that table; D and trimming were resolved from the DNA. This sample has some 280,000 clones; around 85% occur once, and the top ten carry 4.1%. V gave up 4 bases and J gave up 0 bases, with 11 bases separating them. The CDR3 runs 14 residues. Germline lookup yields CDR1 SGHRS and CDR2 YFSETQ. The sample was peripheral blood. The chain has TRBV5-1 and TRBJ2-7, with D possibly being TRBD1 (6 bases). This TCR came from a woman aged 50 to 65 with active or convalescent COVID-19. The CDR3 sequence: CASSGTGNSYEQYF. In DNA, the CDR3 is TGCGCCAGCAGCGGTACAGGGAACTCCTACGAGCAGTACTTC.